The source of this T cell receptor beta chain is a study of response to subunit inactivated influenza vaccine (dated by TCRdb to 2017 to 2018). With respect to the entire study: Deep quantitative profiling of the T cell receptor repertoire was used in the study to follow responses to a trivalent subunit inactivated influenza vaccine. Study-wide findings and limitations: According to the authors, only a limited number of new T cells may be recruited by each seasonal influenza vaccination.

The receptor library was made with RT-PCR. Sequencing took place on an Illumina HiSeq 2500. TCRdb reworked the public reads: Q25 trimming with fastp, MiXCR clone assembly, productive beta chains retained. Every entry covers one CDR3 protein and lists the most common genes and DNA from its rows. This sample comprises roughly 160,000 distinct CDR3 sequences, about a tenth of them detected only once. Around 11% of the sample belongs to the ten largest clones. The sample's time point, from its label and the paper: approximately 40 days after influenza vaccine administration. In regard to this clonotype: The antigen this receptor binds is unknown. Base quality data are lacking; no much larger clone is found one base away.

The junction carries 17 bases between V and J, which are trimmed by 5 bases and 4 bases respectively. Via the germline V gene, CDR1 is LGHNA and CDR2 YSLEER. The CDR3, from cysteine to phenylalanine, totals 15 residues. Only CDR3 DNA remains: 45 bases, in frame from the first base. This receptor was identified in a man aged 50 to 59 who received an inactivated influenza vaccine. Donor details come from another sample of the same person, matched by shared clones. Sequenced here: non-naive T cells sorted from PBMCs, sampled 45 days after vaccination. The sample's cell subset or site label, in plain terms: memory T cell fraction. Here the chain combines TRBV4-3 and TRBJ1-1; TRBD1 is perhaps the D gene, given 6 matching bases. At the DNA level, the sequence is TGCGCCAGCAGCGATCGTGCACAGGGATCCACTGAAGCTTTCTTT. Its translation is CASSDRAQGSTEAFF.